The rows below give T cell receptor beta chains drawn from one sample of a study of T cells in Graves' hyperthyroidism and ophthalmopathy. Each CDR3 protein is one row after TCRdb ran MiXCR on the multiplex PCR reads. This sample yields about 350,000 distinct CDR3 sequences, of which less than 20% are seen a single time; 15% to 19% belongs to the top ten. What was sequenced was blood. These receptors came from a woman aged 40 to 55 with Graves' ophthalmopathy. Each CDR3 is given with its conserved first and last residue. The D gene is left open where the match is weak. Clone size is shown for a subset of rows, as once, few, many or a class of expanded clone.

J gene: TRBJ2-7
V gene: TRBV30
D gene: TRBD2
clone size: NA
CDR3 protein: CAWQWSSGSVGEQYF
CDR3 DNA: TGTGCCTGGCAATGGTCTAGCGGGAGTGTTGGTGAGCAGTACTTC

J gene: TRBJ2-2
V gene: TRBV20-1
D gene: NA
clone size: many
CDR3 protein: CSARPTSSGELFF
CDR3 DNA: TGCAGTGCTAGACCAACTAGCTCCGGGGAGCTGTTTTTT

J gene: TRBJ2-7
V gene: TRBV28
D gene: NA
clone size: many
CDR3 protein: CASRGFGQRTYEQYF
CDR3 DNA: TGTGCCAGCAGGGGGTTCGGGCAACGTACCTACGAGCAGTACTTC

J gene: TRBJ2-7
V gene: TRBV5-1
D gene: TRBD2
clone size: many
CDR3 protein: CASSLARREKGALYEQYF
CDR3 DNA: TGCGCCAGCAGCTTGGCCCGGCGGGAGAAAGGGGCGCTGTACGAGCAGTACTTC

J gene: TRBJ1-1
V gene: TRBV6-5
D gene: NA
clone size: few
CDR3 protein: CASSYAAEVGTEAFF
CDR3 DNA: TGTGCCAGCAGTTACGCGGCAGAGGTGGGCACTGAAGCTTTCTTT

J gene: TRBJ1-1
V gene: TRBV29-1
D gene: NA
clone size: many
CDR3 protein: CSVERAGRNTEAFF
CDR3 DNA: TGCAGCGTTGAGAGGGCAGGGCGGAACACTGAAGCTTTCTTT

J gene: TRBJ2-7
V gene: TRBV20-1
D gene: TRBD2
clone size: many
CDR3 protein: CSAGLAGVQYF
CDR3 DNA: TGCAGTGCGGGGCTAGCGGGAGTGCAGTACTTC

J gene: TRBJ1-2
V gene: TRBV4-2
D gene: NA
clone size: many
CDR3 protein: CASSPNEGGVGYTF
CDR3 DNA: TGTGCCAGCAGCCCCAACGAGGGAGGGGTAGGCTACACCTTC

J gene: TRBJ2-7
V gene: TRBV20-1
D gene: NA
clone size: many
CDR3 protein: CSAGIGIRGEQYF
CDR3 DNA: TGCAGTGCTGGGATCGGGATTAGGGGCGAGCAGTACTTC

J gene: TRBJ2-2
V gene: TRBV11-2
D gene: TRBD1
clone size: many
CDR3 protein: CASRSPGTVTTGELFF
CDR3 DNA: TGTGCCAGCAGGTCCCCCGGGACAGTGACGACCGGGGAGCTGTTTTTT

J gene: TRBJ2-5
V gene: TRBV28
D gene: NA
clone size: few
CDR3 protein: CASSRPGEGYQETQYF
CDR3 DNA: TGTGCCAGCAGTAGACCGGGTGAGGGGTACCAAGAGACCCAGTACTTC

J gene: TRBJ2-5
V gene: TRBV7-3
D gene: TRBD1
clone size: NA
CDR3 protein: CASSAGQGGGETQYF
CDR3 DNA: TGTGCCAGCAGCGCGGGACAGGGAGGGGGAGAGACCCAGTACTTC

J gene: TRBJ1-1
V gene: TRBV12-3/TRBV12-4
D gene: NA
clone size: many
CDR3 protein: CASLSGRAEAFF
CDR3 DNA: TGTGCCAGCCTCAGCGGACGCGCTGAAGCTTTCTTT

J gene: TRBJ2-7
V gene: TRBV13
D gene: TRBD1
clone size: many
CDR3 protein: CASSSRGTGSYEQYF
CDR3 DNA: TGTGCCAGCAGCTCCCGAGGGACAGGGTCATACGAGCAGTACTTC

J gene: TRBJ1-5
V gene: TRBV15
D gene: NA
clone size: many
CDR3 protein: CATSRISQPQHF
CDR3 DNA: TGTGCCACCAGCAGGATCTCTCAGCCCCAGCATTTT

J gene: TRBJ1-5
V gene: TRBV6-5
D gene: TRBD1
clone size: NA
CDR3 protein: CASSNRDRVRQPQHF
CDR3 DNA: TGTGCCAGCAGTAACCGGGACAGGGTTCGGCAGCCCCAGCATTTT

J gene: TRBJ2-2
V gene: TRBV24-1
D gene: TRBD2
clone size: many
CDR3 protein: CATSDFSGLAHGELFF
CDR3 DNA: TGTGCCACCAGTGATTTCAGCGGACTAGCGCACGGGGAGCTGTTTTTT

J gene: TRBJ1-1
V gene: TRBV12-3/TRBV12-4
D gene: NA
clone size: many
CDR3 protein: CASRSREMGAEAFF
CDR3 DNA: TGTGCCAGCAGAAGCAGGGAGATGGGCGCTGAAGCTTTCTTT

J gene: TRBJ1-1
V gene: TRBV2
D gene: TRBD1
clone size: many
CDR3 protein: CASSPAGRGRVNTEAFF
CDR3 DNA: TGTGCCAGCAGCCCGGCGGGGAGGGGGCGGGTGAACACTGAAGCTTTCTTT

J gene: TRBJ1-2
V gene: TRBV6-2/TRBV6-3
D gene: NA
clone size: NA
CDR3 protein: CATQEPEVVDYGYIF
CDR3 DNA: TGTGCCACCCAAGAACCCGAGGTTGTGGACTATGGCTACATCTTC

J gene: TRBJ1-1
V gene: TRBV28
D gene: NA
clone size: many
CDR3 protein: CASSGGVRRTEAFF
CDR3 DNA: TGTGCCAGCAGTGGAGGGGTCCGTAGAACTGAAGCTTTCTTT

J gene: TRBJ1-3
V gene: TRBV3-1
D gene: NA
clone size: few
CDR3 protein: CASSRLEGNTIYF
CDR3 DNA: TGTGCCAGCAGCCGATTGGAAGGAAACACCATATATTTT

J gene: TRBJ2-1
V gene: TRBV7-8
D gene: NA
clone size: many
CDR3 protein: CASSLFGGMTTYNEQFF
CDR3 DNA: TGTGCCAGCAGCTTATTTGGGGGGATGACTACCTACAATGAGCAGTTCTTC